A selection of T cell receptor beta chains follows, all from one sample in a study of T cell changes during pregnancy in multiple sclerosis. Sequenced by immunoSEQ multiplex PCR; TCRdb stores in-frame clones only, minus some. The table lists tens of thousands of clones, around 90% of them singletons, with approximately 0.27% in the top ten. The sample here was CD4+ T cells from peripheral blood mononuclear cells, taken in the second trimester of pregnancy. Every receptor here comes from a female donor with multiple sclerosis, enrolled in a pregnancy study. CDR3s include the opening cysteine and the closing phenylalanine or tryptophan. The D gene is left open where the match is weak. Clone sizes are given selectively: once, few, many, or a class where the clone is expanded.

length	size	D	J	V	CDR3	DNA
14	-	TRBD1	TRBJ2-2	TRBV6-1	CATLDRGRAGELFF	TGTGCCACCCTAGACAGGGGGCGCGCCGGGGAGCTGTTTTTT
15	-	-	TRBJ2-7	TRBV9	CASSVGQELPYEQYF	TGTGCCAGCAGCGTAGGACAGGAGCTACCCTACGAGCAGTACTTC
17	-	TRBD1	TRBJ2-5	TRBV10-3	CAISESLTGSGQETQYF	TGTGCCATCAGTGAGTCTCTGACAGGGAGTGGGCAAGAGACCCAGTACTTC
13	once	-	TRBJ2-7	TRBV28	CASSPARFYEQYF	TGTGCCAGCAGTCCGGCCAGGTTCTACGAGCAGTACTTC
17	-	TRBD1	TRBJ1-2	TRBV5-3	CARSNPTGSSSNYGYTF	TGTGCCAGAAGCAACCCGACAGGGTCGTCGTCTAACTATGGCTACACCTTC
16	-	TRBD1	TRBJ2-3	TRBV7-9	CASSQGQNPYTDTQYF	TGTGCCAGCAGCCAGGGACAGAACCCTTACACAGATACGCAGTATTTT
10	-	-	TRBJ2-2	TRBV2	CASGGAELFF	TGTGCCAGCGGGGGGGCTGAGCTGTTTTTT
15	-	-	TRBJ1-5	TRBV10-3	CAISESKGINQPQHF	TGTGCCATCAGTGAGTCGAAGGGGATCAATCAGCCCCAGCATTTT
10	-	-	TRBJ2-5	TRBV6-6	CASSSETQYF	TGTGCCAGCAGTTCGGAGACCCAGTACTTC
15	-	-	TRBJ2-5	TRBV6-1	CASVLGQGKQETQYF	TGTGCCAGCGTCCTGGGGCAGGGGAAACAAGAGACCCAGTACTTC
13	-	-	TRBJ1-3	TRBV5-1	CASSAEGGNTIYF	TGCGCCAGCAGCGCAGAGGGTGGAAACACCATATATTTT
12	-	TRBD1	TRBJ1-1	TRBV10-3	CAISGDRAEAFF	TGTGCCATCAGCGGAGACAGGGCCGAAGCTTTCTTT
15	-	-	TRBJ2-3	TRBV5-1	CASSSPQGSTDTQYF	TGCGCCAGCAGCTCCCCTCAGGGTTCCACAGATACGCAGTATTTT
17	-	TRBD2	TRBJ2-2	TRBV7-7	CASSQIAGGPYTGELFF	TGTGCTAGCAGCCAAATCGCGGGGGGCCCTTACACCGGGGAGCTGTTTTTT
13	-	-	TRBJ1-5	TRBV2	CASSVGENQPQHF	TGTGCCAGCAGTGTTGGAGAGAATCAGCCCCAGCATTTT
13	-	-	TRBJ1-5	TRBV2	CASKHRVIQPQHF	TGTGCCAGCAAACACAGGGTAATTCAGCCCCAGCATTTT
14	-	-	TRBJ2-2	TRBV25-1	CASSRRGQAGELFF	TGTGCCAGCAGTCGGAGGGGGCAAGCCGGGGAGCTGTTTTTT
15	few	TRBD1	TRBJ1-5	TRBV7-9	CASSATGQYNQPQHF	TGTGCCAGCAGCGCAACGGGACAGTACAATCAGCCCCAGCATTTT
14	-	TRBD1	TRBJ2-7	TRBV19	CASSDYGQGVEQYF	TGTGCCAGTAGTGATTACGGACAGGGGGTCGAGCAGTACTTC
15	-	-	TRBJ1-2	TRBV10-3	CAITTSGDPNYGYTF	TGTGCCATCACTACCTCAGGGGACCCTAACTATGGCTACACCTTC
14	-	TRBD2	TRBJ2-1	TRBV7-3	CASSPLAGNNEQFF	TGTGCCAGCAGCCCGCTAGCGGGTAACAATGAGCAGTTCTTC
16	-	TRBD2	TRBJ2-1	TRBV5-1	CASSLGLAGGDNEQFF	TGCGCCAGCAGCTTGGGACTTGCGGGGGGGGACAATGAGCAGTTCTTC
14	-	-	TRBJ1-5	TRBV5-5	CASSLGTSNQPQHF	TGTGCCAGCAGCCTCGGGACTTCCAATCAGCCCCAGCATTTT
16	once	TRBD1	TRBJ1-5	TRBV18	CASSPTGKGGNQPQHF	TGTGCCAGCTCACCGACAGGGAAAGGGGGCAATCAGCCCCAGCATTTT
14	-	TRBD1	TRBJ2-7	TRBV2	CASSAGQAAYEQYF	TGTGCCAGCAGTGCAGGACAGGCTGCCTACGAGCAGTACTTC
17	-	TRBD2	TRBJ2-3	TRBV18	CASSPLLAAVSTDTQYF	TGTGCCAGCTCACCCCTACTAGCGGCAGTCAGCACAGATACGCAGTATTTT
13	-	-	TRBJ1-2	TRBV13	CASSPRQPYGYTF	TGTGCCAGCAGTCCACGACAGCCGTATGGCTACACCTTC
19	once	TRBD1	TRBJ1-1	TRBV7-8	CASSLNTVERTGQGTEAFF	TGTGCCAGCAGCTTAAATACGGTTGAGAGGACAGGGCAGGGCACTGAAGCTTTCTTT
15	-	-	TRBJ1-2	TRBV19	CASSIDETTARGYTF	TGTGCCAGTAGTATAGATGAGACGACAGCGAGAGGCTACACCTTC
18	-	-	TRBJ2-6	TRBV7-9	CASSLEWNSGSGANVLTF	TGTGCCAGCAGCCTCGAGTGGAACTCAGGCTCTGGGGCCAACGTCCTGACTTTC
15	-	-	TRBJ2-1	TRBV6-5	CASSYSSQVRGEQFF	TGTGCCAGCAGTTACTCGAGCCAGGTTAGGGGTGAGCAGTTCTTC
14	-	TRBD1	TRBJ1-2	TRBV7-2	CASSSRDRVGGYTF	TGTGCCAGCAGCTCCCGAGACAGGGTGGGTGGCTACACCTTC
16	-	-	TRBJ1-4	TRBV5-1	CASSFRGSRTNEKLFF	TGCGCCAGCAGCTTTAGGGGCAGCCGGACTAATGAAAAACTGTTTTTT
15	few	TRBD2	TRBJ2-3	TRBV4-2	CASSQDRGGPDTQYF	TGTGCCAGCAGCCAAGATCGGGGGGGCCCAGATACGCAGTATTTT
19	few	-	TRBJ2-6	TRBV7-9	CASRPSYRDTSSGANVLTF	TGTGCCAGCAGACCCTCGTACCGGGACACATCCTCTGGGGCCAACGTCCTGACTTTC
14	-	-	TRBJ1-2	TRBV6-5	CASSYDRRNYGYTF	TGTGCCAGCAGTTACGATAGGAGAAATTATGGCTACACCTTC
13	-	TRBD1	TRBJ2-7	TRBV2	CASNRDRGYEQYF	TGTGCCAGCAACAGGGACAGGGGCTACGAGCAGTACTTC
16	-	TRBD1	TRBJ1-1	TRBV5-1	CASSLSQGAPVTEAFF	TGCGCCAGCAGCTTGAGTCAGGGGGCGCCGGTCACTGAAGCTTTCTTT
16	-	TRBD1	TRBJ1-1	TRBV6-6	CASSYGDRGSNTEAFF	TGTGCCAGCAGTTACGGGGACAGGGGATCGAACACTGAAGCTTTCTTT
14	-	TRBD1	TRBJ1-1	TRBV4-1	CASTTTGGKTEAFF	TGCGCCAGCACCACGACAGGGGGCAAAACTGAAGCTTTCTTT
14	-	TRBD1	TRBJ2-2	TRBV9	CASSGTGGHGELFF	TGTGCCAGCAGCGGTACAGGGGGCCACGGGGAGCTGTTTTTT
15	-	TRBD1	TRBJ2-2	TRBV28	CASSLGTGNTGELFF	TGTGCCAGCAGTTTAGGGACAGGAAACACCGGGGAGCTGTTTTTT
16	-	-	TRBJ1-5	TRBV19	CASSSTGLPTGQPQHF	TGTGCCAGTAGTTCCACCGGACTCCCCACCGGGCAGCCCCAGCATTTT
16	-	TRBD1	TRBJ1-2	TRBV5-1	CASRGGRTNRGDGYTF	TGCGCCAGCAGGGGAGGCCGAACAAACAGGGGCGATGGCTACACCTTC
17	-	TRBD2	TRBJ2-5	TRBV28	CASSLFPAGGRMETQYF	TGTGCCAGCAGTTTATTCCCAGCGGGGGGGCGCATGGAGACCCAGTACTTC
13	-	-	TRBJ1-1	TRBV7-9	CASSLDSNTEAFF	TGTGCCAGCAGCTTAGACAGCAACACTGAAGCTTTCTTT
14	-	TRBD2	TRBJ2-3	TRBV5-4	CASSWDYSTDTQYF	TGTGCCAGCAGCTGGGACTACAGCACAGATACGCAGTATTTT
15	-	TRBD1	TRBJ2-5	TRBV2	CASSEQQGARETQYF	TGTGCCAGCAGTGAACAGCAGGGGGCGCGTGAGACCCAGTACTTC
15	-	-	TRBJ2-3	TRBV4-2	CASSQDFTNTDTQYF	TGTGCCAGCAGCCAAGATTTTACTAACACAGATACGCAGTATTTT
14	-	-	TRBJ2-5	TRBV14	CASSQDRGGKTQYF	TGTGCCAGCAGCCAAGATCGCGGGGGCAAGACCCAGTACTTC
14	-	-	TRBJ1-2	TRBV14	CASSQARQGGGYTF	TGTGCCAGCAGCCAAGCTAGGCAGGGCGGTGGCTACACCTTC
19	-	TRBD1	TRBJ2-7	TRBV27	CASNIPWDRVPGDSYEQYF	TGTGCCAGCAACATACCGTGGGACAGGGTGCCTGGGGACTCCTACGAGCAGTACTTC